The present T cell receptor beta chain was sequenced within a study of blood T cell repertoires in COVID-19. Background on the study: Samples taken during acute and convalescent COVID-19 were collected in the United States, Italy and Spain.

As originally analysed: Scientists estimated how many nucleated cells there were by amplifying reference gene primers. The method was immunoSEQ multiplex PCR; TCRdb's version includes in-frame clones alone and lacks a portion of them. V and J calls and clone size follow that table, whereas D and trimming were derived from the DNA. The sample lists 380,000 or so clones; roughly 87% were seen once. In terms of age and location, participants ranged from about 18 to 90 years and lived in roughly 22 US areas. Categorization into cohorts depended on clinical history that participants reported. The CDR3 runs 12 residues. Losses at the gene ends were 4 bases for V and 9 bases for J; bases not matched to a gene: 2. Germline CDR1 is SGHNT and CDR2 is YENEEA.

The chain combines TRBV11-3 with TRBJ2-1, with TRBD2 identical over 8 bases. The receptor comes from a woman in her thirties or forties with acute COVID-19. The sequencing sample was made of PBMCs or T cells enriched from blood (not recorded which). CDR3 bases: TGTGCCAGCAGCTCCCTAGCGGGTGAGCAGTTCTTC. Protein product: CASSSLAGEQFF.